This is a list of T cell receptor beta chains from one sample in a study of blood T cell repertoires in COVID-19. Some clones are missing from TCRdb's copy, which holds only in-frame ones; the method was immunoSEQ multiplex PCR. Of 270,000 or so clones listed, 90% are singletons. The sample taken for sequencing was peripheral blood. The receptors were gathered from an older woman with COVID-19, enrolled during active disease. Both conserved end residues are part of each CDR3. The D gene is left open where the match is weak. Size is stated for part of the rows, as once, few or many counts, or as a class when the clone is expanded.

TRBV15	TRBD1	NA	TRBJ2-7	TGTGCCACCAGCAGAGGGGGACAGGGGAGCTCCTACGAGCAGTACTTC	CATSRGGQGSSYEQYF
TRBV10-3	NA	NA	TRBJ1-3	TGTGCCATCAGTGGGGCTGACCTTGGAAACACCATATATTTT	CAISGADLGNTIYF
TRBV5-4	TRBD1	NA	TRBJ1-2	TGTGCCAGCAGCTCTGGAGGGGACAGAATGAATGGCTACACCTTC	CASSSGGDRMNGYTF
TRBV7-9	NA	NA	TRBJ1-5	TGTGCCAGCAGCTACTCGGGAGGCAATCAGCCCCAGCATTTT	CASSYSGGNQPQHF
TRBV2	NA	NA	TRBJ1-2	TGTGCCAGCAATCGGGGGAACTATGGCTACACCTTC	CASNRGNYGYTF
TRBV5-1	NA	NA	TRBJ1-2	TGCGCCAGCAGCTTAGAGCAGGGAGGCTACACCTTC	CASSLEQGGYTF
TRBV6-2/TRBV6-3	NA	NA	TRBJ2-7	TGTGCCAGCAGCAACCTAGTATACGAGCAGTACTTC	CASSNLVYEQYF
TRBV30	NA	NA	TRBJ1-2	TGTGCCTGGAGTGAAGGCCCCGGGTATGGCTACACCTTC	CAWSEGPGYGYTF
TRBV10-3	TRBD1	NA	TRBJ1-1	TGTGCCATCACCGGACAGGGGATGGCTGAAGCTTTCTTT	CAITGQGMAEAFF
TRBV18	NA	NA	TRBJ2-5	TGTGCCAGCTCACCACCCGGCAGGGAGACCCAGTACTTC	CASSPPGRETQYF
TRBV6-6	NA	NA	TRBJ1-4	TGTGCCAGCAGTTACCCCTCGGGGGGCAGTGAAAAACTGTTTTTT	CASSYPSGGSEKLFF
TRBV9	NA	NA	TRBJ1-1	TGTGCCAGCAGCGTAGGACACATGAACACTGAAGCTTTCTTT	CASSVGHMNTEAFF
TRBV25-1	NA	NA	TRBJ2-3	TGTGCCAGCAGCATGTCGGGCACAGATACGCAGTATTTT	CASSMSGTDTQYF
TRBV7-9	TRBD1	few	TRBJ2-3	TGTGCCAGCAGCCTGGGACAGATTAGCACAGATACGCAGTATTTT	CASSLGQISTDTQYF
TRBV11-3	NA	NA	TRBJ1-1	TGTGCCAGCAGCCGGTCACACACAGAGAACACTGAAGCTTTCTTT	CASSRSHTENTEAFF
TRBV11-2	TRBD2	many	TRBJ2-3	TGTGCCAGCAGCTTGTTTAGCGGGGGGTTCACAGATACGCAGTATTTT	CASSLFSGGFTDTQYF
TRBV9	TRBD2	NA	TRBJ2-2	TGTGCCAGCAGCCCTAGCGGGGGGGCGGGCACCGGGGAGCTGTTTTTT	CASSPSGGAGTGELFF
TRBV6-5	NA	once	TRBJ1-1	TGTGCCAGCAGCGTACGAACAGATTTGAACACTGAAGCTTTCTTT	CASSVRTDLNTEAFF
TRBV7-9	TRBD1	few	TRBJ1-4	TGTGCCAGCAGCCAAGGACAGGGGGCGTATAATGAAAAACTGTTTTTT	CASSQGQGAYNEKLFF
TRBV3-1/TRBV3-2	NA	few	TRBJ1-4	TGTGCCAGCAGCCAAGGCCTCGGGGTTGGTAATGAAAAACTGTTTTTT	CASSQGLGVGNEKLFF
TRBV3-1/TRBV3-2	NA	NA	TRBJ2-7	TGTGCCAGCAGCCAATTCAGGAATTCCTACGAGCAGTACTTC	CASSQFRNSYEQYF
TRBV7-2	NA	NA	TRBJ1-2	TGTGCCAGCAGCTCATTCTTAGACGGGTTTGGTGGCTACACCTTC	CASSSFLDGFGGYTF
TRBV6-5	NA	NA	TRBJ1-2	TGTGCCAGCAGTTTATCTGGGACATCTAACTATGGCTACACCTTC	CASSLSGTSNYGYTF
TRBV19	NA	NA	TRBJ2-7	TGTGCCAGTAGTAAGGACAGAAACTCCTACGAGCAGTACTTC	CASSKDRNSYEQYF
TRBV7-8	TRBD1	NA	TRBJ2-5	TGTGCCAGCAGCCCCGGACAGGCGGAGACCCAGTACTTC	CASSPGQAETQYF
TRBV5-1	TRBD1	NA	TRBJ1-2	TGCGCCAGCAGCTTAGGGGACAGGAATGGCTACACCTTC	CASSLGDRNGYTF
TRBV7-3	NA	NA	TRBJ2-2	TGTGCCAGCAGCTCGGGGGTGAACACCGGGGAGCTGTTTTTT	CASSSGVNTGELFF
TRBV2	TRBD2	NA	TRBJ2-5	TGTGCCAGCAGTGACGTTTACGGGGGGGTAAAAGAGACCCAGTACTTC	CASSDVYGGVKETQYF
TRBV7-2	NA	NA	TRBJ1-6	TGTGCCAGCAGCTTAAGACAGCTCACTTTTAATTCACCCCTCCACTTT	CASSLRQLTFNSPLHF
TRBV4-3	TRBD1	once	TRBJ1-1	TGCGCCAGCAGCCTCACCAGGGGGTTGACTGAAGCTTTCTTT	CASSLTRGLTEAFF
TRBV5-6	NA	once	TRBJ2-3	TGTGCCAGCAGCTTGATCATTAGTGGGGGGACAGATACGCAGTATTTT	CASSLIISGGTDTQYF
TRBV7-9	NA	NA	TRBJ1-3	TGTGCCAGCAGCCCCCTTCTACAGGGTGGGGTCGCTGGAAACACCATATATTTT	CASSPLLQGGVAGNTIYF
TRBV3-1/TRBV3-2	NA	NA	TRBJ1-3	TGTGCCAGCAGCCAGGAGGTCGTCTCTGGAAACACCATATATTTT	CASSQEVVSGNTIYF
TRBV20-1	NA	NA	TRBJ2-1	TGCAGTGCTTTACAGGGCAATGAGCAGTTCTTC	CSALQGNEQFF
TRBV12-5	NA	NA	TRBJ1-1	TGTGCTAGTGGTTTGGCCATAACACCCGAAGCTTTCTTT	CASGLAITPEAFF
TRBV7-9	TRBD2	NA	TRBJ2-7	TGTGCCAGCAGCCCTCAGGGAGGGCGATATGGCGAGCAGTACTTC	CASSPQGGRYGEQYF
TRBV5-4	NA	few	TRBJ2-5	TGTGCCAGCAGCTTGGTCCACAGCCAAGAGACCCAGTACTTC	CASSLVHSQETQYF
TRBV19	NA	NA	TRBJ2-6	TGTGCCAGTAGTCCCCGTCACAGCTCTGGGGCCAACGTCCTGACTTTC	CASSPRHSSGANVLTF
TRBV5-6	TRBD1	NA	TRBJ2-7	TGTGCCAGCAGCTCTGGACAGGGAATAGGGCAGTACTTC	CASSSGQGIGQYF
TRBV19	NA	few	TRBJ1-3	TGTGCCAGTAGTATTGACAGCTCCGGAAACACCATATATTTT	CASSIDSSGNTIYF
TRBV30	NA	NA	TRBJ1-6	TGTGCCTGGAGTCTGACAGAGAATAATTCACCCCTCCACTTT	CAWSLTENNSPLHF
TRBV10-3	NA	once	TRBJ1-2	TGTGCCATCAGTGAGTCGGCCAACCCCCTTAATGGCTACACCTTC	CAISESANPLNGYTF
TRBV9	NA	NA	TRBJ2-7	TGTGCCAGCAGCGTAGCTACAGGGCGCTACGAGCAGTACTTC	CASSVATGRYEQYF
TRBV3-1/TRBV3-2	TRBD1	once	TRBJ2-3	TGTGCCAGCAGCCGAAGGCCGACAGGGGGCACAGATACGCAGTATTTT	CASSRRPTGGTDTQYF
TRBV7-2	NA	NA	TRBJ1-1	TGTGCCAGCAGCTTATCCTCCGGGATGAACACTGAAGCTTTCTTT	CASSLSSGMNTEAFF
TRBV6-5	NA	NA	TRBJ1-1	TGTGCCAGCAGTCCACAGGGACTGAACACTGAAGCTTTCTTT	CASSPQGLNTEAFF
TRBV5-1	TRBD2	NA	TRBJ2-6	TGCGCCAGCTCACGGGAGGGACTCTCTGGGGCCAACGTCCTGACTTTC	CASSREGLSGANVLTF
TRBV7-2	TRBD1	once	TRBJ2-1	TGTGCCAGCAGCCGGACAGGAGATGCTTCCTACAATGAGCAGTTCTTC	CASSRTGDASYNEQFF
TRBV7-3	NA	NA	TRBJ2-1	TGTGCCAGCAGCTCCACTACAGGTACCCCCATGAATGAGCAGTTCTTC	CASSSTTGTPMNEQFF
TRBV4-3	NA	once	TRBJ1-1	TGCGCCAGCAGCCAAACGTCAACAGGGACTGAAGCTTTCTTT	CASSQTSTGTEAFF
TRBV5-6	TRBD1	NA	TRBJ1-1	TGTGCCAGCAGGCCAACCACAGGGGACACTGAAGCTTTCTTT	CASRPTTGDTEAFF
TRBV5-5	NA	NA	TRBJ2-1	TGTGCCAGCAGCTTGGTGGCGGGTTCGGCCTACAATGAGCAGTTCTTC	CASSLVAGSAYNEQFF
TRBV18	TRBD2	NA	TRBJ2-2	TGTGCCAGCTCACCGTCGACTAGCGGGGGACTCGGGGAGCTGTTTTTT	CASSPSTSGGLGELFF
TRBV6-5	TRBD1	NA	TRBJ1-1	TGTGCCACCCTCAGGGACAGGGTGAACACTGAAGCTTTCTTT	CATLRDRVNTEAFF
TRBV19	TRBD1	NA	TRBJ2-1	TGTGCCAGTAGTTGGGCTGGACAGGGGAGGGCTGAGCAGTTCTTC	CASSWAGQGRAEQFF
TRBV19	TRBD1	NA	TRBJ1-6	TGTGCCAGTAGTATTTCGACAGGGCAAAATTCACCCCTCCACTTT	CASSISTGQNSPLHF
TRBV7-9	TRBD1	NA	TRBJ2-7	TGTGCCAGCAGCTTCTGGACAGGGGGCCCCCTCGACTACGAGCAGTACTTC	CASSFWTGGPLDYEQYF
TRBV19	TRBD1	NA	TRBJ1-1	TGTGCCACCACAGGGGAGAACACTGAAGCTTTCTTT	CATTGENTEAFF
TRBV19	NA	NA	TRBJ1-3	TGTGCCAGTAGTATTGACAGGCCTCTCTCTGGAAACACCATATATTTT	CASSIDRPLSGNTIYF
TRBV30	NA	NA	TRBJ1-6	TGTGCCTACTTGACAGTCATTTCCTCTAATTCACCCCTCCACTTT	CAYLTVISSNSPLHF